This T cell receptor beta chain was documented in a study of cytomegalovirus exposure and HLA in healthy donors. Of note for this clone: The antigen is undetermined. Other DNA sequences in this sample translate to the same CDR3.

Study-wide results and limits: Rarity held for most TCR sequences, but there were some public TCRs that occurred in many donors. Accurate prediction of HLA-A and HLA-B alleles (for most subjects) was reportedly achieved from TCR beta sequences. A highly shared variant cluster was judged a likely technical artifact.

Germline loops: CDR1 SEHNR, CDR2 FQNEAQ (reference sequence). The V end lost 1 base, the J end lost 5 bases, and 8 bases lay between the germline ends. The CDR3 is made up of 13 amino acids. The primer mix had 60 Vbeta and 13 Jbeta primers. Only in-frame clones appear in the TCRdb table, and some are missing; sequencing was by immunoSEQ multiplex PCR. The sample includes some 100,000 clones, approximately 80% of them seen just once. Input material: PBMCs. The V call is TRBV7-9, the J call TRBJ1-2; possible D gene TRBD1, 6 bases. The receptor was isolated from a woman younger than 35 in good health and CMV-seronegative. CDR3 region: CASSLGTAYGYTF. The CDR3 DNA is TGTGCCAGCAGCTTAGGGACAGCTTATGGCTACACCTTC.